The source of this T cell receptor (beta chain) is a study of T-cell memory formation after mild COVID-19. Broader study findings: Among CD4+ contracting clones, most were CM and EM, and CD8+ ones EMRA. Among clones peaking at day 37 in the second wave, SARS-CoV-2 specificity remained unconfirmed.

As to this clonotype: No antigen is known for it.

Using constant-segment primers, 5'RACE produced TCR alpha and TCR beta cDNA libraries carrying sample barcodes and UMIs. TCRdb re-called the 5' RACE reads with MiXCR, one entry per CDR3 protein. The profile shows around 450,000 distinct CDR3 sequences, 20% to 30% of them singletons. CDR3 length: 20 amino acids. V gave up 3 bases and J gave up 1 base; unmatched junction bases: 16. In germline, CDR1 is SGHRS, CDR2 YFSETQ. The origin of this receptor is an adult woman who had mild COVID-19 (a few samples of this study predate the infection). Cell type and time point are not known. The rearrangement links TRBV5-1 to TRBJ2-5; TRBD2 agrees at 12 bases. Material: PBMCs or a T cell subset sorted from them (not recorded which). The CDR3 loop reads CASSWNEGRLAGGPQETQYF. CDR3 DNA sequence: TGCGCCAGCAGCTGGAACGAGGGGAGGCTAGCGGGAGGGCCCCAAGAGACCCAGTACTTC.